The 14 T cell receptor beta chains below all came from one sample that was sequenced in a study of beta chain features in type 1 diabetes. The whole isolated RNA underwent reverse transcription, so sequencing captured expressed TCRB transcripts. The repertoire was sequenced with immunoSEQ multiplex PCR; TCRdb's copy has only in-frame clones and lacks some. The sample yields 970,000 or so clones, roughly 17% seen once. Sequencing was performed on naive CD4+ T cells from blood. The receptors stem from a woman between 18 and 29 years old in good health.

This clone has more than one count but fewer than ten. This chain joins TRBV7-9 and TRBJ2-7; D gene unclear. The CDR3 covers 14 residues. Trimming shortened V by 5 bases and J by 3 bases, and 14 bases separated the two germline ends. Germline CDR1 and CDR2: SEHNR and FQNEAQ (reference sequence). As DNA, the CDR3 is TGTGCCAGCAGCACTCATACTGGATTCTACGAGCAGTACTTC. Amino acids: CASSTHTGFYEQYF.

This clone was counted between two and nine times. This chain connects TRBV28 to TRBJ2-6; D not resolved. CDR1 and CDR2 from the germline V gene are MDHEN and SYDVKM. V lost 2 bases, J lost 1 base, and 6 bases lay in between. This CDR3 region has 15 residues. As DNA, the CDR3 is TGTGCCAGCAGTTTACGCAGTTCTGGGGCCAACGTCCTGACTTTC. Its translation is CASSLRSSGANVLTF.

This clone was recorded a few times. CDR3 bases: TGTGCCAGTATGCCCTTCCCGGACTCTGCTTGGGAGACCCAGTACTTC. It encodes CASMPFPDSAWETQYF. The rearrangement uses TRBV19 and TRBJ2-5, with D maybe TRBD2 (5 bases). Trimming cost V 7 bases and J 5 bases, with 23 bases left between them. Germline loops: CDR1 LNHDA, CDR2 SQIVND (reference sequence). This CDR3 comprises 16 residues.

This clone turned up a few times. This chain links TRBV18 with TRBJ2-4; 9 bases agree with TRBD1. The V segment lost 4 bases and the J segment 10 bases; nucleotides outside the gene matches: 5. Germline values: CDR1 KGHSH, CDR2 LQKENI. This CDR3 comprises 13 residues. The CDR3 nucleotides are TGTGCCAGCTCACTCGAGACAGGGGGGATTCAGTACTTC. It yields the protein CASSLETGGIQYF.

Concerning this clone: Sequence at one end of the junction differs from germline and may be a read error. V and J are TRBV6-6 and TRBJ2-1; the match to TRBD2 covers 9 bases. The CDR3 covers 13 residues. Germline CDR1 is MNHNY and CDR2 is SVGAGI (reference sequence). The CDR3 nucleotides are TGTGCCATCAGTGAGCGGGAGGACAATGAGCAGTTCTTC. This gives the protein CAISEREDNEQFF.

This clone was counted between two and nine times. This sample also contains other DNA sequences that code for the same CDR3. The V and J genes are TRBV5-4 and TRBJ2-2, with 7 bases identical to TRBD2. Per the germline V gene, CDR1 is SGHNT and CDR2 is YYREEE (reference sequence). V gave up 0 bases and J gave up 2 bases; unmatched junction bases: 1. The CDR3 is made up of 15 amino acids. CDR3 in DNA: TGTGCCAGCAGCTTGGGCGGGAGAAACACCGGGGAGCTGTTTTTT. Protein: CASSLGGRNTGELFF.

There are a few counts of this clone. Just one base apart from a much larger clone, this may be a read error. The sample holds other DNA sequences that translate to the same CDR3. The chain uses TRBV7-6 and TRBJ2-5; D ambiguous. V gave up 4 bases and J gave up 1 base, with 1 base separating them. Germline V CDR1 and CDR2: SGHVS, FNYEAQ. CDR3 length: 11 amino acids. The CDR3 region is CASSSQETQYF. CDR3 sequence (DNA): TGTGCCAGCAGCTCCCAAGAGACCCAGTACTTC.

J is TRBJ2-4 and V is TRBV10-3; D unresolved. This CDR3 is 11 amino acids long. Germline CDR1 is ENHRY and CDR2 is SYGVKD. V was shortened by 10 bases and J by 5 bases, with 9 bases between the two germline ends. The DNA for the CDR3 is TGTGCCAGCCGGGCCCAAAACATTCAGTACTTC. Its protein is CASRAQNIQYF.

The V call is TRBV7-2, the J call TRBJ2-5; 7 bases are shared with TRBD2. V shed 5 bases and J 3 bases; nucleotides not matched to a gene: 3. Germline loops: CDR1 SGHTA, CDR2 FQGNSA. CDR3 length equals 13 residues. The CDR3 nucleotides are TGTGCCAGCAGCCACGGACTAGAAGAGACCCAGTACTTC. It yields the protein CASSHGLEETQYF. Using reference TRBV7-2 and TRBJ2-5 for the parts outside the CDR3, the full variable domain is GAGVSQSPSNKVTEKGKDVELRCDPISGHTALYWYRQSLGQGLEFLIYFQGNSAPDKSGLPSDRFSAERTGGSVSTLTIQRTQQEDSAVYLCASSHGLEETQYFGPGTRLLVL.

This clone was counted a few times. CDR3 region: CASSLEGGAGANVLTF. The CDR3 DNA reads TGCGCCAGCAGCTTGGAAGGGGGCGCCGGGGCCAACGTCCTGACTTTC. This chain links TRBV5-1 with TRBJ2-6; 7 bases line up with TRBD1. This CDR3 has 16 residues. Germline V CDR1 and CDR2: SGHRS, YFSETQ. With 0 bases clipped from V and 4 bases from J, the junction kept 4 bases outside the gene matches.

The chain combines TRBV9 with TRBJ2-1; D not resolved. Germline loops: CDR1 SGDLS, CDR2 YYNGEE. V lost 0 bases to trimming and J lost 4 bases, with 5 bases between them. This CDR3 region has 13 residues. CDR3 nucleotides: TGTGCCAGCAGCGTAGACTTATACAATGAGCAGTTCTTC. This translates into CASSVDLYNEQFF.

The rearrangement uses TRBV9 and TRBJ2-1; D not certain. Trimming removed 4 bases from V and 2 bases from J, with 16 bases in between. In germline, CDR1 is SGDLS, CDR2 YYNGEE. The CDR3 contains 16 residues. CDR3 amino acids: CASSSPTGRTYNEQFF. CDR3 nucleotide sequence: TGTGCCAGCAGCTCCCCTACCGGGCGGACCTACAATGAGCAGTTCTTC.

The rearrangement joins TRBV6-6 to TRBJ1-5; D is unclear. Germline V gene sequence: CDR1 MNHNY, CDR2 SVGAGI (reference sequence). Deletions cut 5 bases from V and 7 bases from J, with 6 bases between. CDR3 length equals 11 residues. The CDR3 DNA follows: TGTGCCAGCAGTGTCGGCCAGCCCCAGCATTTT. The encoded protein is CASSVGQPQHF.

This clone appeared a few times. The rearrangement links TRBV28 to TRBJ2-7; 11 bases are shared with TRBD2. The germline V gene encodes CDR1 MDHEN and CDR2 SYDVKM. Trimming took 5 bases from V and 4 from J; bases not matched to a gene: 7. The CDR3 contains 15 residues. CDR3 in DNA: TGTGCCAGCAGTCCCCCCGGGACTAGCGGATACGAGCAGTACTTC. It encodes CASSPPGTSGYEQYF.